This T cell receptor beta chain was documented in a study of glioma-infiltrating T cells. The germline V and J ends were trimmed by 1 base and 0 bases, with 13 bases remaining between them. The germline V gene encodes CDR1 LGHDT and CDR2 YNNKEL (reference sequence). The length of the CDR3 is 16 residues. This clonotype was recorded only once. Amplification of TCR alpha and beta CDR3 regions from RNA used iRepertoire nested multiplex PCR. Tissue mRNA or PBMC total RNA, about 85-400 ng, went into one-step reverse transcription and amplification. TCRdb re-called the multiplex PCR reads with MiXCR, one entry per CDR3 protein. The sample lists approximately 400,000 distinct CDR3 sequences, 41% occurring once.

The source is a human donor with low-grade glioma or glioblastoma, undergoing nonglioma brain surgery, or in good health (not recorded which). J is TRBJ2-7 and V is TRBV3-1, with D perhaps TRBD2 (5 bases). Sample: glioma tissue, nonneoplastic brain tissue, or PBMCs (not recorded which). The CDR3 protein is CASSQAPGRTSYEQYF. The CDR3 nucleotides are TGTGCCAGCAGCCAAGCCCCGGGAAGGACCTCCTACGAGCAGTACTTC.